The 8 T cell receptor beta chains below come from one sample, sequenced in a study of cytomegalovirus exposure and HLA in healthy donors (dated by TCRdb to 2015 to 2018). Libraries were constructed by the immunoSEQ multiplex PCR assay. For the multiplex PCR, a mixture combining 60 forward primers for TCR Vbeta segments and 13 reverse primers for TCR Jbeta segments was used. TCRdb took over this immuneACCESS table, retaining in-frame rearrangements with V and J assigned. Such tables are incomplete; in checked studies, under half of the missing clones stem from an unresolved V gene, and the remainder is unexplained. For this sample there are some 220,000 clones; approximately 90% appear just once. Together, the top ten hold about 1% of the sample. Sequences were obtained from PBMCs. All receptors come from a woman between 18 and 30 years old in good health and CMV-seronegative.

The CDR3 DNA reads TGCGCCAGCAGCTTGGTGTCGGGGGTGGGACAAGAGACCCAGTACTTC. This sequence encodes CASSLVSGVGQETQYF. V and J are TRBV5-1 and TRBJ2-5; D may be TRBD2 (6 bases). Germline V gene data show CDR1 as SGHRS and CDR2 as YFSETQ. Trimming removed 0 bases at V and 2 bases at J, with 14 bases between. CDR3 length: 16 amino acids. Drawing the rest from reference TRBV5-1 and TRBJ2-5, the complete variable domain is KAGVTQTPRYLIKTRGQQVTLSCSPISGHRSVSWYQQTPGQGLQFLFEYFSETQRNKGNFPGRFSGRQFSNSRSEMNVSTLELGDSALYLCASSLVSGVGQETQYFGPGTRLLVL.

The chain joins TRBV4-2 to TRBJ1-4, with D perhaps TRBD1 (6 bases). Trimming pared 1 base from V and 7 bases from J, leaving 16 bases between. The CDR3 is 16 amino acids. Germline V lookup: CDR1 LGHNA, CDR2 YNFKEQ. The CDR3 nucleotides read TGTGCCAGCAGCCAAGCTGGGGGGGCGGGAAGTGAAAAACTGTTTTTT. It translates to CASSQAGGAGSEKLFF.

The chain links TRBV7-6 to TRBJ2-5; maybe TRBD2 (7 bases). The CDR3 sequence is 17 residues long. CDR1 is SGHVS, CDR2 FNYEAQ, per germline. V lost 5 bases and J lost 2, with 21 bases in between. CDR3 region: CASSTQRGATPQETQYF. The CDR3 region has the DNA TGTGCCAGCAGCACGCAACGGGGGGCCACACCTCAAGAGACCCAGTACTTC.

A few counts support this clone. The chain joins TRBV5-1 to TRBJ1-2; D is uncertain. V gave up 2 bases and J gave up 6 bases, with 11 bases separating them. CDR1 and CDR2 from the germline V gene are SGHRS and YFSETQ. The length of the CDR3 is 13 residues. This CDR3 is CASSFPDGDGYTF. The CDR3 region has the DNA TGCGCCAGCAGCTTCCCGGACGGGGATGGCTACACCTTC.

This chain uses TRBV13 with TRBJ2-7; 10 bases fit TRBD1. V was clipped by 4 bases and J by 2 bases; unmatched bases: 2. CDR3 size: 14 residues. CDR1 and CDR2 from the germline V gene are PRHDT and FYEKMQ (reference sequence). CDR3 loop: CASSSGTGAYEQYF. The CDR3, as DNA: TGTGCCAGCAGCTCTGGGACAGGGGCCTACGAGCAGTACTTC.

V gene TRBV29-1 combines with J gene TRBJ1-2; no definite D call. The germline gives CDR1 SQVTM, CDR2 ANQGSEA. V was pared by 1 base and J by 2 bases, with 17 bases between. This CDR3 spans 16 amino acids. For the CDR3, the DNA is TGCAGCGTTGAAGGGACTAAGGTGTCCGGAAACTATGGCTACACCTTC. It codes for CSVEGTKVSGNYGYTF.

Notes on this clone: This sample includes further DNA sequences coding for the same CDR3. The chain has TRBV5-1 and TRBJ2-1; the match to TRBD1 covers 9 bases. Germline V gives CDR1 SGHRS, CDR2 YFSETQ. The CDR3 has 15 residues. The trim removed 4 bases at V and 1 base at J, leaving 3 bases unmatched. The CDR3 nucleotides read TGCGCCAGCAGCCCGGGACAGGGTTCCTACAATGAGCAGTTCTTC. Translation gives CASSPGQGSYNEQFF.

V gene TRBV6-5 combines with J gene TRBJ1-4; TRBD1 aligns across 9 bases. J gave up 8 bases and V 9 bases, and 13 bases lay outside the gene matches. This CDR3 is 15 amino acids long. The germline gives CDR1 MNHEY, CDR2 SVGAGI. Written as DNA, the CDR3 is TGTGCCAGGGGACAGGGTGGCAGTAGTGGAGAAAAACTGTTTTTT. It yields the protein CARGQGGSSGEKLFF.